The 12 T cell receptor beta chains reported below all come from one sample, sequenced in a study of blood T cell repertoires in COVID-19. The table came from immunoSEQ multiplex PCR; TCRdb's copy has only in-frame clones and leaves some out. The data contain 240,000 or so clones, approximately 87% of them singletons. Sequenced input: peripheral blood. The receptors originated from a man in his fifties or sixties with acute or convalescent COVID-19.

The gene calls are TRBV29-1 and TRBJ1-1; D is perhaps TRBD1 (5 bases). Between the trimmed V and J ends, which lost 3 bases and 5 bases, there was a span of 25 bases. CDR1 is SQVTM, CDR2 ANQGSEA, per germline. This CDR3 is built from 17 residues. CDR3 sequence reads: CSVDGGPYAPRGTEAFF. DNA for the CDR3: TGCAGCGTTGACGGGGGTCCCTATGCTCCCCGGGGAACTGAAGCTTTCTTT.

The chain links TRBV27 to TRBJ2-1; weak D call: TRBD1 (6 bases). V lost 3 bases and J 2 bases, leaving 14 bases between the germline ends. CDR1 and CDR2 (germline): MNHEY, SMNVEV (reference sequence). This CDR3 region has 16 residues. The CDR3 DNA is TGTGCCAGCAGTTTGGTGGGACAACTCACCTACAATGAGCAGTTCTTC. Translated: CASSLVGQLTYNEQFF.

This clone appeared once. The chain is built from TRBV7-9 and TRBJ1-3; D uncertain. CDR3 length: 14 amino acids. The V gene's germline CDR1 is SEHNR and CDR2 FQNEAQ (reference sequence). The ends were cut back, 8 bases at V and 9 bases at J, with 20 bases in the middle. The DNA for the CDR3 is TGTGCCAGCGCCCTAACAGACCCGATGGGCACCATATATTTT. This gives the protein CASALTDPMGTIYF.

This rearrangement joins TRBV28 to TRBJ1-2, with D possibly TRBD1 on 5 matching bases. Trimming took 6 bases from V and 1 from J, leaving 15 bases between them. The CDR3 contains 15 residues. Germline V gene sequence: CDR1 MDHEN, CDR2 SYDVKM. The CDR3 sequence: CASSPDPQGNYGYTF. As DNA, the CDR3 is TGTGCCAGCAGCCCTGACCCTCAGGGTAACTATGGCTACACCTTC.

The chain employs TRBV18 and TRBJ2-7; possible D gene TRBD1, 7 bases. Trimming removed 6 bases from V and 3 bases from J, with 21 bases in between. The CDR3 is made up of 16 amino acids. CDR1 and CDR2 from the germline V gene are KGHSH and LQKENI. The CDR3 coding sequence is TGTGCCAGCTCCCAAAACGGAGGGGGCGAGCTCTACGAGCAGTACTTC. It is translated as CASSQNGGGELYEQYF.

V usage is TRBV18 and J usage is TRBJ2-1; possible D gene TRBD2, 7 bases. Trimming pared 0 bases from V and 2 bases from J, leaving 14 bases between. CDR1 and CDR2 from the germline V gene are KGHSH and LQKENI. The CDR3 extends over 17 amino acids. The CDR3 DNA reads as TGTGCCAGCTCACCACCGGGGGCTAGCGGACCCTACAATGAGCAGTTCTTC. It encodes CASSPPGASGPYNEQFF.

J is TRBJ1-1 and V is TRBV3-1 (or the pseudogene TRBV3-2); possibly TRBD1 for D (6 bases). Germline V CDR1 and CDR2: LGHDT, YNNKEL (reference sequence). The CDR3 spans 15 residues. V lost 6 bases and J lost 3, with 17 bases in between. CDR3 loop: CASSALPKGDTEAFF. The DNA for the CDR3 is TGTGCCAGCAGTGCCCTACCGAAGGGGGACACTGAAGCTTTCTTT.

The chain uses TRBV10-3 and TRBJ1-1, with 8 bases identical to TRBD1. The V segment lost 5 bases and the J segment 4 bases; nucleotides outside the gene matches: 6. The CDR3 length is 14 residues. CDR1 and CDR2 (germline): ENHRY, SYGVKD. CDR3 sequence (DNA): TGTGCCATCAGTAATCAGGGGGCGCGCACTGAAGCTTTCTTT. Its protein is CAISNQGARTEAFF.

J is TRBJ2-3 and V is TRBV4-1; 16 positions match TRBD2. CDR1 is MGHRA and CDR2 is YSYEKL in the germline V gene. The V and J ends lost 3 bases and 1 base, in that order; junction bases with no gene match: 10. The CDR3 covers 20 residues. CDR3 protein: CASSQLPGLAGGPGTDTQYF. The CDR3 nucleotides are TGCGCCAGCAGCCAGCTTCCGGGACTAGCGGGAGGGCCGGGCACAGATACGCAGTATTTT.

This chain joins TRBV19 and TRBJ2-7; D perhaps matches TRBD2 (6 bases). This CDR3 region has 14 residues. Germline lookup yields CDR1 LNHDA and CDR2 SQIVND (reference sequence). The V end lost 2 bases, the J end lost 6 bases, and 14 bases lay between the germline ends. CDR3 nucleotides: TGTGCCAGTAGTATATTTGGGGGGAAGGCCGAGCAGTACTTC. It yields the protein CASSIFGGKAEQYF.

CDR3 sequence reads: CASSGLRTGTADTQYF. In DNA form, the CDR3 reads TGTGCCAGTTCGGGACTGCGGACGGGAACAGCAGATACGCAGTATTTT. V and J are TRBV19 and TRBJ2-3; D perhaps matches TRBD2 (6 bases). This CDR3 has 16 residues. The germline V gene encodes CDR1 LNHDA and CDR2 SQIVND (reference sequence). Trimming removed 8 bases from V and 4 bases from J, with 22 bases in between.

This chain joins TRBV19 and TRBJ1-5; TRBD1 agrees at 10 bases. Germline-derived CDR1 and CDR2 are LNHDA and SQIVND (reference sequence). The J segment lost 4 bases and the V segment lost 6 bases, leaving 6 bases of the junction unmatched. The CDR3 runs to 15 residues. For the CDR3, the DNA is TGTGCCAGTAGAGACAGGGGGCCTGGGAATCAGCCCCAGCATTTT. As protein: CASRDRGPGNQPQHF.